Sequencing of this T cell receptor (beta chain) was carried out in a study of CD8 T cells in ankylosing spondylitis. General study points: The study identified a TCR beta motif of several highly homologous variants that appeared characteristic of ankylosing spondylitis blood.

This clonotype was found a few times. Its target is not known. Germline CDR1 is DFQATT and CDR2 is SNEGSKA (reference sequence). This CDR3 comprises 14 residues. V was trimmed by 5 bases and J by 2 bases, leaving 14 bases between them. Quantitative 5'-RACE was performed with molecular barcodes, and it yielded the TCR beta libraries. TCRdb passed the 5' RACE reads through MiXCR, listing each CDR3 protein once. The sample yields 400,000 or so distinct CDR3 sequences, about 24% seen once. The chain is built from TRBV20-1 and TRBJ2-3; tentatively, D is TRBD1 or TRBD2 (5 bases each). This clonotype originated in a male donor with ankylosing spondylitis. Sequencing was performed on blood, either unsorted or a sorted T cell fraction (not recorded which). CDR3 sequence reads: CSAPTGGNTDTQYF. The CDR3 nucleotides read TGCAGTGCTCCCACTGGGGGAAACACAGATACGCAGTATTTT.